What follows are 7 T cell receptor beta chains derived from one specimen sequenced in a study of identical twins. A single record per CDR3 protein comes from TCRdb applying MiXCR to the 5' RACE reads. The sample carries hundreds of thousands of distinct CDR3 sequences, 10% to 15% recorded once. The sample was also reused in another study, on yellow fever vaccine responses in identical twins.

Sequenced: CD8+ T cells sorted from blood. The receptors derive from a woman under 30 in good health.

This clonotype has only a few counts. The genes are TRBV29-1 and TRBJ2-1; TRBD1 might be the D (6 bases). From germline, CDR1 is SQVTM and CDR2 ANQGSEA. The CDR3 totals 14 residues. V shed 5 bases and J shed 3 bases, with 14 bases lying between them. CDR3 sequence (DNA): TGCAGCGTTTGGGGCAGGGGAGACTACAATGAGCAGTTCTTC. Encoded protein: CSVWGRGDYNEQFF.

The V gene is TRBV6-6, the J gene TRBJ2-5; D is ambiguous. V lost 5 bases and J 4 bases, leaving 11 bases between the germline ends. CDR1 and CDR2 (germline): MNHNY, SVGAGI (reference sequence). The CDR3 loop spans 13 amino acids. CDR3 sequence: CASSPIWGETQYF. CDR3 sequence (DNA): TGTGCCAGCAGTCCGATTTGGGGAGAGACCCAGTACTTC.

This chain uses TRBV7-2 with TRBJ1-5; maybe TRBD1 (5 bases). From germline, CDR1 is SGHTA and CDR2 FQGNSA. Trimming pared 5 bases from V and 1 base from J, leaving 15 bases between. The CDR3 extends over 16 amino acids. DNA of the CDR3: TGTGCCAGCAGCCCGGGAATGGGGGGGAGCAATCAGCCCCAGCATTTT. This codes for CASSPGMGGSNQPQHF.

The rearrangement uses TRBV12-3 or TRBV12-4 and TRBJ2-1; no clear D gene. The length of the CDR3 is 16 residues. The V end was cut by 7 bases, the J end by 0 bases, with 16 bases between. CDR3 protein: CASINLQQSSYNEQFF. The CDR3 nucleotides are TGTGCCAGCATTAACCTTCAGCAGAGCTCCTACAATGAGCAGTTCTTC.

This clonotype was seen repeatedly, ten times or more. This sequence joins TRBV7-8 and TRBJ2-3; weak D call: TRBD1 (6 bases). Germline CDR1 is SGHVS and CDR2 is FQNEAQ. The CDR3 contains 13 residues. The V end lost 5 bases, the J end lost 6 bases, and 12 bases lay between the germline ends. The CDR3 protein is CASSTGMGDTQYF. In DNA, the CDR3 is TGTGCCAGCAGCACAGGGATGGGTGATACGCAGTATTTT.

This chain uses TRBV24-1 with TRBJ2-7, with unresolved D. V was clipped by 2 bases and J by 2 bases, with 12 bases between them. Germline-derived CDR1 and CDR2 are KGHDR and SFDVKD. The CDR3 contains 15 residues. CDR3 nucleotide sequence: TGTGCCACCAGTGATTCGCAACAAGAGACCTACGAGCAGTACTTC. It yields the protein CATSDSQQETYEQYF.

This clonotype was counted many times. The CDR3 loop reads CASSSGEGSDTQYF. In DNA form, the CDR3 reads TGTGCCAGCAGTTCTGGGGAGGGGTCAGATACGCAGTATTTT. The chain combines TRBV12-3 or TRBV12-4 with TRBJ2-3, with 7 positions matching TRBD2. The CDR3 loop spans 14 amino acids. Unmatched junction bases numbered 5, after V lost 4 bases and J lost 4 bases.